These T cell receptor beta chains were read from a single sample in a study of blood T cell repertoires in COVID-19. Generated by immunoSEQ multiplex PCR, the TCRdb table keeps only in-frame clones and is missing some. Of around 220,000 clones in the sample, roughly 87% were seen once. Sequencing was carried out using PBMCs or T cells enriched from blood (not recorded which). Receptors originate from a woman between 25 and 40 years old with acute COVID-19. Each CDR3 is given with its conserved first and last residue. The order of the fields is V gene, clone size, J gene, D gene, CDR3 DNA, CDR3 protein. A D gene is named only where the DNA matches it firmly. Clone size is shown for a subset of rows, as once, few, many or a class of expanded clone.

TRBV5-1,NA,TRBJ2-7,NA,TGCGCCAGCAGCCGGGACTTCTCCTACGAGTACGAGCAGTACTTC,CASSRDFSYEYEQYF
TRBV19,NA,TRBJ2-7,TRBD1,TGTGCCAGTAGACAAGGGGGCTCGTCTGTCGAGCAGTACTTC,CASRQGGSSVEQYF
TRBV30,NA,TRBJ2-1,NA,TGTGCCTGGAGAACCCTCAGGGGTCCCAATGAGCAGTTCTTC,CAWRTLRGPNEQFF
TRBV28,NA,TRBJ1-3,NA,TGTGCCAGCAGCGAAGGGGGTTCTGGAAACACCATATATTTT,CASSEGGSGNTIYF
TRBV18,NA,TRBJ1-1,NA,TGTGCCAGCTCATCTAGAGCGGGACTGGGCACTGAAGCTTTCTTT,CASSSRAGLGTEAFF
TRBV28,NA,TRBJ2-4,NA,TGTGCCAGCAGTTTGGGGAGAAAAAACATTCAGTACTTC,CASSLGRKNIQYF
TRBV27,NA,TRBJ2-3,NA,TGTGCCAGCAGTTTATCCATCACGACAGCATTCACCACAGATACGCAGTATTTT,CASSLSITTAFTTDTQYF
TRBV5-5,NA,TRBJ2-2,NA,TGTGCCAGCAGCTTCCTACAGGGCCTCGCCGGGGAGCTGTTTTTT,CASSFLQGLAGELFF
TRBV21-1,NA,TRBJ1-1,NA,TGTGCCAGCAGCACGGGACAGGGGAACACTGAAGCTTTCTTT,CASSTGQGNTEAFF
TRBV6-5,NA,TRBJ2-7,TRBD2,TGTGCCAGCACTACCTTAGCGGGGGTCTCCTACGAGCAGTACTTC,CASTTLAGVSYEQYF
TRBV10-3,NA,TRBJ1-5,NA,TGTGCCATCAGTGATCGTGGAGGCGATCAGCCCCAGCATTTT,CAISDRGGDQPQHF
TRBV3-1/TRBV3-2,NA,TRBJ2-3,TRBD2,TGTGCCAGCACCCGGACTAGCGGCACAGATACGCAGTATTTT,CASTRTSGTDTQYF
TRBV5-4,NA,TRBJ2-3,NA,TGTGCCAGCAGCTTGGCCTTGGACTCTCTGGCCACAGATACGCAGTATTTT,CASSLALDSLATDTQYF
TRBV5-1,NA,TRBJ2-5,TRBD2,TGCGCCAGCAGCTCCGGACTAGCGGGAGTCGCGCAAGAGACCCAGTACTTC,CASSSGLAGVAQETQYF
TRBV20-1,NA,TRBJ2-1,NA,TGCAGTGCTAGGGATCGTTTATTAGCGTTCTTC,CSARDRLLAFF
TRBV19,NA,TRBJ1-4,TRBD1,TGTGCCAGTAGTCCGGCCGGGACAGGGGGTGAAAAACTGTTTTTT,CASSPAGTGGEKLFF
TRBV7-9,NA,TRBJ2-5,NA,TGTGCCAGCAGCCCCTCCGGGACACTCCCTGGTGGGGAGACCCAGTACTTC,CASSPSGTLPGGETQYF
TRBV9,NA,TRBJ2-1,TRBD2,TGTGCCAGCAGCGGACCTAGCGGAGCCTACAATGAGCAGTTCTTC,CASSGPSGAYNEQFF
TRBV4-1,NA,TRBJ2-2,NA,TGCGCCAGCAGCCGCCTAATACAGGGCCCCGCAACCACCGGGGAGCTGTTTTTT,CASSRLIQGPATTGELFF
TRBV3-1/TRBV3-2,NA,TRBJ1-2,TRBD1,TGTGCCAGCAGCCAAGATACGGGGACAGGGCCATACTATGGCTACACCTTC,CASSQDTGTGPYYGYTF
TRBV29-1,NA,TRBJ1-6,NA,TGCAGCGTTGACCCGGCCCCGAGGGCCTCACCCCTCCACTTT,CSVDPAPRASPLHF
TRBV18,NA,TRBJ2-3,NA,TGTGCCAGCTCACCCGGAGATACGCAGTATTTT,CASSPGDTQYF
TRBV5-4,NA,TRBJ2-7,NA,TGTGCCAGCAGCTTGGGTCGGTTGGGCGGGTCCTTCGTTGGGGAGCAGTACTTC,CASSLGRLGGSFVGEQYF
TRBV29-1,NA,TRBJ2-1,TRBD2,TGCAGCGTTGAAGGGGTCCCTAGCGGGAGGTGGCGCAATGAGCAGTTCTTC,CSVEGVPSGRWRNEQFF
TRBV5-4,few,TRBJ2-3,TRBD2,TGTGCCAGCAGCTTGGAACTAGCGGTCACAGATACGCAGTATTTT,CASSLELAVTDTQYF
TRBV7-9,NA,TRBJ2-5,NA,TGTGCCAGCAGCCGAACTAGCTTCGAAGAGACCCAGTACTTC,CASSRTSFEETQYF
TRBV9,NA,TRBJ1-6,TRBD1,TGTGCCAGCAGTACCACCGGGACAGACAATTCACCCCTCCACTTT,CASSTTGTDNSPLHF
TRBV29-1,once,TRBJ2-7,NA,TGCAGCGTTGAATTAGGGTCAGGGGCTGGTGAGCAGTACTTC,CSVELGSGAGEQYF
TRBV6-1,NA,TRBJ1-2,NA,TGTGCCAGCAGTGAAGCGAGCCGGGACAAGTGGTACTACACCTTC,CASSEASRDKWYYTF
TRBV19,NA,TRBJ2-3,TRBD1,TGTGCCAGTAGTATAGGGGCTACAGGGGCAGATACGCAGTATTTT,CASSIGATGADTQYF
TRBV11-2,NA,TRBJ1-2,NA,TGTGCCAGCAGCTTAAGGGGTTGGGGCTACACCTTC,CASSLRGWGYTF
TRBV7-2,NA,TRBJ1-6,TRBD1,TGTGCCAGCACCTTGACAGGGTCAGGATCACCCCTCCACTTT,CASTLTGSGSPLHF
TRBV7-9,few,TRBJ1-4,NA,TGTGCCAGCAGCTTGGCAGGGACTAATGAAAAACTGTTTTTT,CASSLAGTNEKLFF
TRBV7-2,NA,TRBJ2-4,TRBD2,TGTGCCAGCAGCCAGACTAGCGTCGAAAACATTCAGTACTTC,CASSQTSVENIQYF
TRBV14,NA,TRBJ2-1,TRBD2,TGTGCCAGCAGCCAAGAATTCCCAGGGGTAGCGGGAGTACACAATGAGCAGTTCTTC,CASSQEFPGVAGVHNEQFF
TRBV4-1,NA,TRBJ2-1,TRBD2,TGCGCCAGCAGCCTAGCGGGGGGCGGTTTCAATGAGCAGTTCTTC,CASSLAGGGFNEQFF
TRBV5-1,NA,TRBJ2-5,TRBD1,TGCGCCAGCAGTTCCGTTGGACAGGCCCGAGGACAAGAGACCCAGTACTTC,CASSSVGQARGQETQYF
TRBV6-1,NA,TRBJ1-4,TRBD1,TGTGCCAGCAGTGATGGGACAGGGTATGAAAAACTGTTTTTT,CASSDGTGYEKLFF
TRBV7-2,NA,TRBJ2-1,NA,TGTGCCAGCAGCTTATGGACTATTTATGAGCAGTTCTTC,CASSLWTIYEQFF
TRBV28,NA,TRBJ2-5,TRBD1,TGTGCCAGCAGTTTACTCCGGGACAGGGGGCGGTGGGAGACCCAGTACTTC,CASSLLRDRGRWETQYF
TRBV30,NA,TRBJ1-5,NA,TGTGCCTGGAGTGTGGCCCTAGATCAGCCCCAGCATTTT,CAWSVALDQPQHF
TRBV5-1,NA,TRBJ1-6,NA,TGCGCCAGCAGCGCCGGACAGATCAATTCACCCCTCCACTTT,CASSAGQINSPLHF
TRBV28,NA,TRBJ1-4,NA,TGTGCCAGCAGTTTTGCGGGGGGCGTTGAAAAACTGTTTTTT,CASSFAGGVEKLFF
TRBV11-1,NA,TRBJ2-7,NA,TGTGCCAGCTCTAGGAGCTCCTACGAGCAGTACTTC,CASSRSSYEQYF
TRBV28,NA,TRBJ1-2,TRBD1,TGTGCCAGCAGTACTCAGGGGGCGGGCTACACCTTC,CASSTQGAGYTF
TRBV27,NA,TRBJ2-1,TRBD2,TGTGCCAGCAGTTCGCAACCGGGACTAGCGGGACCCAAGTATTACAATGAGCAGTTCTTC,CASSSQPGLAGPKYYNEQFF
TRBV9,NA,TRBJ2-7,NA,TGTGCCAGCAGCGTAGAGGGGGACGGCGCCTACGAGCAGTACTTC,CASSVEGDGAYEQYF
TRBV7-9,many,TRBJ1-5,TRBD1,TGTGCCAGCAGCCTGGACAGGGGGCTTTATCAGCCCCAGCATTTT,CASSLDRGLYQPQHF
TRBV6-2/TRBV6-3,NA,TRBJ2-5,TRBD1,TGTGCCAGCAGTTACCGGGACAGCTATGAGACCCAGTACTTC,CASSYRDSYETQYF
TRBV7-2,few,TRBJ2-3,NA,TGTGCCAGCAGCTTAGCGCTTCAGGGCGCGGCGACAGATACGCAGTATTTT,CASSLALQGAATDTQYF
TRBV5-8,NA,TRBJ2-4,NA,TGTGCCAGCAGCTTTGGCACAAAAAACATTCAGTACTTC,CASSFGTKNIQYF